The T cell receptor beta chain under discussion was sequenced for a study of cytotoxic CD8 clonotypes in ibrutinib-treated CLL. Notes on the study in general: Sustained-remission and progressing patients had unequal sampling times. Clonality grew at ibrutinib response; at progression, it decreased back toward baseline.

A note on this clone: The antigen is not known.

V shed 2 bases and J shed 3 bases, with 14 bases lying between them. This CDR3 is built from 15 residues. CDR1 is SGHTA and CDR2 is FQGTGA in the germline V gene. Generated by immunoSEQ multiplex PCR, the TCRdb table keeps only in-frame clones and is missing some. The sample records some 140,000 clones, 91% being singletons. This sample comprised PBMCs, obtained after 12 months of ibrutinib treatment. The chain has TRBV7-3 and TRBJ2-7; a possible D gene is TRBD2 (6 bases). The TCR comes from a human donor with chronic lymphocytic leukemia. The CDR3 sequence: CASSLAGSGGYEQYF. DNA of the CDR3: TGTGCCAGCAGCTTAGCCGGGTCCGGGGGCTACGAGCAGTACTTC.